Each of the 18 T cell receptor beta chains below was sequenced from the same sample in a study of sequential checkpoint blockade in melanoma. Regarding treatment: randomized to nivolumab then ipilimumab (arm A) or the reverse (arm B). Profiled with immunoSEQ multiplex PCR; TCRdb holds only in-frame clones, not every one. The repertoire holds just over 20,000 clones, 25% to 35% seen once, with 6.7% in the top ten. This sample comprised tumor tissue (inferred from file names), obtained from a patient given nivolumab and ipilimumab in sequence. The receptors come from a human donor with melanoma.

This rearrangement joins TRBV6-8 to TRBJ2-1, with D possibly TRBD1 on 5 matching bases. This CDR3 is built from 14 residues. The germline gives CDR1 MNHGY, CDR2 SAAAGT. Trimming shortened V by 7 bases and J by 5 bases, and 15 bases separated the two germline ends. The CDR3 nucleotides are TGTGCCAGCACCGAAGGACAAGGGAACAATGAGCAGTTCTTC. Protein product: CASTEGQGNNEQFF.

This clone came up a few times. The V gene is TRBV4-1, the J gene TRBJ2-7; D gene uncertain. CDR3 length: 15 residues. With 1 base removed from V and 0 bases from J, the gap between germline ends came to 10 bases. The germline gives CDR1 MGHRA, CDR2 YSYEKL. Here the CDR3 reads CASSQVGSSSYEQYF. CDR3 sequence (DNA): TGCGCCAGCAGCCAAGTCGGCAGCAGCTCCTACGAGCAGTACTTC.

This clone was detected a few times. The chain employs TRBV28 and TRBJ2-1, with TRBD2 matching over 8 bases. CDR1 MDHEN and CDR2 SYDVKM come from the germline V gene. This CDR3 comprises 17 residues. The junction had 10 bases not matched to a gene; V was cut back by 2 bases and J by 4 bases. The CDR3: CASSLLGLAGNYNEQFF. The CDR3 DNA is TGTGCCAGCAGTTTACTCGGCCTAGCGGGCAATTACAATGAGCAGTTCTTC.

This clone showed up just a few times. V gene TRBV6-8 combines with J gene TRBJ2-2, with 7 bases fitting TRBD2. CDR3 length: 14 amino acids. With V trimmed by 10 bases and J by 3 bases, 8 bases remained unmatched. Germline CDR1 and CDR2: MNHGY and SAAAGT. In DNA, the CDR3 is TGTGCCATCCATTTGGGGGGGGACACCGGGGAGCTGTTTTTT. As protein: CAIHLGGDTGELFF.

This chain uses TRBV6-8 with TRBJ2-7; D remains ambiguous. Per germline, CDR1 MNHGY and CDR2 SAAAGT. V gave up 1 base and J gave up 5 bases, with 9 bases separating them. This CDR3 is built from 13 residues. CDR3 in amino acids: CASSYYVGDEQYF. The CDR3, as DNA: TGTGCCAGCAGTTACTACGTTGGGGACGAGCAGTACTTC.

There are a few counts of this clone. This chain links TRBV11-3 with TRBJ1-2; unclear D gene. CDR3 length: 16 amino acids. V was clipped by 4 bases and J by 2 bases, with 17 bases between them. Germline values: CDR1 SGHNT, CDR2 YENEEA. CDR3 nucleotide sequence: TGTGCCAGCAGCTGGATGGGTGCGAAGGCCAACTATGGCTACACCTTC. Translated: CASSWMGAKANYGYTF.

The CDR3 sequence: CASRSREFTDTQYF. CDR3 nucleotides: TGTGCCAGCAGGTCACGGGAATTCACAGATACGCAGTATTTT. This sequence joins TRBV7-5 and TRBJ2-3; no check of the table's D call, TRBD2, against the DNA was made. TRBV7-5 is listed as a pseudogene. The length of the CDR3 is 14 residues.

This rearrangement joins TRBV11-3 to TRBJ1-1; possibly TRBD1 for D (6 bases). Between the trimmed V and J ends, which lost 2 bases and 7 bases, there was a span of 14 bases. Germline V gene lookup returns CDR1 SGHNT and CDR2 YENEEA. The CDR3 covers 14 residues. CDR3 amino acids: CASSLHTGTIEAFF. CDR3 nucleotide sequence: TGTGCCAGCAGCTTACATACCGGGACAATTGAAGCTTTCTTT.

The rearrangement joins TRBV28 to TRBJ2-7, with D tentatively TRBD1 or TRBD2 (5 bases each). The CDR3 spans 15 residues. Trimming took 7 bases from V and 1 from J, leaving 17 bases between them. The germline CDR1 and CDR2 sequences are MDHEN and SYDVKM. The CDR3 protein is CASTRTGTASYEQYF. The CDR3 DNA is TGTGCCAGCACCAGAACCGGGACGGCGTCCTACGAGCAGTACTTC.

This clone appeared once. The V gene is TRBV18, the J gene TRBJ2-7, with 7 nucleotides matching TRBD1. The CDR3 spans 15 residues. The V segment lost 6 bases and the J segment 2 bases; nucleotides outside the gene matches: 10. In germline, CDR1 is KGHSH, CDR2 LQKENI. The CDR3 DNA reads TGTGCCAGCTCGCCGACAGGGAGAGGCACCTACGAGCAGTACTTC. It encodes CASSPTGRGTYEQYF.

The rearrangement uses TRBV11-3 and TRBJ2-5; 9 positions match TRBD2. CDR1 and CDR2 (germline): SGHNT, YENEEA. V gave up 6 bases and J gave up 1 base; unmatched junction bases: 6. The CDR3 is 15 residues long. In DNA form, the CDR3 reads TGTGCCAGCAGGGAGGCGGGAGGGGGCCAAGAGACCCAGTACTTC. Protein sequence: CASREAGGGQETQYF. Supplemented by reference TRBV11-3 and TRBJ2-5, the full variable domain reads EAGVVQSPRYKIIEKKQPVAFWCNPISGHNTLYWYLQNLGQGPELLIRYENEEAVDDSQLPKDRFSAERLKGVDSTLKIQPAELGDSAVYLCASREAGGGQETQYFGPGTRLLVL.

The chain employs TRBV19 and TRBJ2-7; tentatively, D is TRBD1 or TRBD2 (6 bases each). This CDR3 spans 15 amino acids. In germline, CDR1 is LNHDA, CDR2 SQIVND (reference sequence). V was shortened by 5 bases and J by 3 bases, with 17 bases between the two germline ends. The CDR3 here is CASSPLWGANYEQYF. CDR3 in DNA: TGTGCCAGTAGTCCCCTCTGGGGGGCGAACTACGAGCAGTACTTC.

This clone was detected a few times. This rearrangement joins TRBV28 to TRBJ2-7; the D is unclear. Germline V gene lookup returns CDR1 MDHEN and CDR2 SYDVKM. The V end was cut by 6 bases, the J end by 6 bases, with 15 bases between. CDR3 length: 13 residues. In DNA, the CDR3 is TGTGCCAGCAGGCTCATTTCCTCTATCGAGCAGTACTTC. Translation: CASRLISSIEQYF.

This clone was counted between two and nine times. The chain is built from TRBV9 and TRBJ2-7, with 9 positions matching TRBD1. Germline CDR1 and CDR2: SGDLS and YYNGEE. After removal of 0 bases from V and 4 bases from J, the junction contained 5 bases not matched to a gene. The CDR3 is 15 amino acids. The DNA for the CDR3 is TGTGCCAGCAGCGTAGAAGGGACAGGGAAATACGAGCAGTACTTC. Protein sequence: CASSVEGTGKYEQYF.

This clone was seen a single time. The chain links TRBV18 to TRBJ2-7; D uncertain. Germline V lookup: CDR1 KGHSH, CDR2 LQKENI. Trimming took 3 bases from V and 6 from J, leaving 15 bases between them. The CDR3 totals 14 residues. The CDR3 spells CASSPRQSLSEQYF. CDR3 nucleotides: TGTGCCAGCTCACCGCGTCAGAGCCTGAGCGAGCAGTACTTC. Full variable domain (rest looked up from reference TRBV18 and TRBJ2-7): NAGVMQNPRHLVRRRGQEARLRCSPMKGHSHVYWYRQLPEEGLKFMVYLQKENIIDESGMPKERFSAEFPKEGPSILRIQQVVRGDSAAYFCASSPRQSLSEQYFGPGTRLTVT.

The rearrangement links TRBV6-8 to TRBJ1-6; 8 positions agree with TRBD1. Germline CDR1 MNHGY, CDR2 SAAAGT. J gave up 3 bases and V 5 bases, and 0 bases lay outside the gene matches. This CDR3 comprises 14 residues. This CDR3 is CASSGTGYNSPLHF. The CDR3 DNA follows: TGTGCCAGCAGTGGGACAGGCTATAATTCACCCCTCCACTTT.

Only a few counts were recorded for this clone. The rearrangement joins TRBV6-7 to TRBJ2-7; 11 bases map to TRBD1. TRBV6-7 is labeled an ORF, and its function is uncertain. Trimming took 4 bases from V and 2 from J; bases not matched to a gene: 7. The CDR3 is 16 residues long. CDR3 sequence reads: CASSSGGQGVPYEQYF. Here the CDR3 DNA reads TGTGCCAGCAGTTCGGGGGGACAGGGGGTACCCTACGAGCAGTACTTC.

This clone was counted once. The genes are TRBV18 and TRBJ2-5, with TRBD2 as a possible D gene (5 bases). The CDR3 is 15 residues long. Germline lookup yields CDR1 KGHSH and CDR2 LQKENI. Trimming cost V 3 bases and J 4 bases, with 15 bases left between them. CDR3 protein: CASSPQTTAGETQYF. CDR3 DNA sequence: TGTGCCAGCTCACCCCAAACCACGGCGGGAGAGACCCAGTACTTC.